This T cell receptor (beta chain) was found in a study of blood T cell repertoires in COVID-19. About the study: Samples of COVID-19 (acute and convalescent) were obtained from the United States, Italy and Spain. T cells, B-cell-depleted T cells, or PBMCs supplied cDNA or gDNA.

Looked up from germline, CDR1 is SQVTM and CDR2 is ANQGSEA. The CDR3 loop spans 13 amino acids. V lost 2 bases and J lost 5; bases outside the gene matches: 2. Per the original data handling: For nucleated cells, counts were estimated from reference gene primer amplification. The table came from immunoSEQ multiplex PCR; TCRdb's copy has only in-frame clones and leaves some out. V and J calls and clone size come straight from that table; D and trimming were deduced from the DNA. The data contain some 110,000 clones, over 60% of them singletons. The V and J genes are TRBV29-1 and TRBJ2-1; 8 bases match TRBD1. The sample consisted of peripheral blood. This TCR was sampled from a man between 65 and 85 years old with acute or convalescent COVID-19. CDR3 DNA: TGCAGCGTTGAAAAGGACAGGGACAATGAGCAGTTCTTC. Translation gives CSVEKDRDNEQFF.